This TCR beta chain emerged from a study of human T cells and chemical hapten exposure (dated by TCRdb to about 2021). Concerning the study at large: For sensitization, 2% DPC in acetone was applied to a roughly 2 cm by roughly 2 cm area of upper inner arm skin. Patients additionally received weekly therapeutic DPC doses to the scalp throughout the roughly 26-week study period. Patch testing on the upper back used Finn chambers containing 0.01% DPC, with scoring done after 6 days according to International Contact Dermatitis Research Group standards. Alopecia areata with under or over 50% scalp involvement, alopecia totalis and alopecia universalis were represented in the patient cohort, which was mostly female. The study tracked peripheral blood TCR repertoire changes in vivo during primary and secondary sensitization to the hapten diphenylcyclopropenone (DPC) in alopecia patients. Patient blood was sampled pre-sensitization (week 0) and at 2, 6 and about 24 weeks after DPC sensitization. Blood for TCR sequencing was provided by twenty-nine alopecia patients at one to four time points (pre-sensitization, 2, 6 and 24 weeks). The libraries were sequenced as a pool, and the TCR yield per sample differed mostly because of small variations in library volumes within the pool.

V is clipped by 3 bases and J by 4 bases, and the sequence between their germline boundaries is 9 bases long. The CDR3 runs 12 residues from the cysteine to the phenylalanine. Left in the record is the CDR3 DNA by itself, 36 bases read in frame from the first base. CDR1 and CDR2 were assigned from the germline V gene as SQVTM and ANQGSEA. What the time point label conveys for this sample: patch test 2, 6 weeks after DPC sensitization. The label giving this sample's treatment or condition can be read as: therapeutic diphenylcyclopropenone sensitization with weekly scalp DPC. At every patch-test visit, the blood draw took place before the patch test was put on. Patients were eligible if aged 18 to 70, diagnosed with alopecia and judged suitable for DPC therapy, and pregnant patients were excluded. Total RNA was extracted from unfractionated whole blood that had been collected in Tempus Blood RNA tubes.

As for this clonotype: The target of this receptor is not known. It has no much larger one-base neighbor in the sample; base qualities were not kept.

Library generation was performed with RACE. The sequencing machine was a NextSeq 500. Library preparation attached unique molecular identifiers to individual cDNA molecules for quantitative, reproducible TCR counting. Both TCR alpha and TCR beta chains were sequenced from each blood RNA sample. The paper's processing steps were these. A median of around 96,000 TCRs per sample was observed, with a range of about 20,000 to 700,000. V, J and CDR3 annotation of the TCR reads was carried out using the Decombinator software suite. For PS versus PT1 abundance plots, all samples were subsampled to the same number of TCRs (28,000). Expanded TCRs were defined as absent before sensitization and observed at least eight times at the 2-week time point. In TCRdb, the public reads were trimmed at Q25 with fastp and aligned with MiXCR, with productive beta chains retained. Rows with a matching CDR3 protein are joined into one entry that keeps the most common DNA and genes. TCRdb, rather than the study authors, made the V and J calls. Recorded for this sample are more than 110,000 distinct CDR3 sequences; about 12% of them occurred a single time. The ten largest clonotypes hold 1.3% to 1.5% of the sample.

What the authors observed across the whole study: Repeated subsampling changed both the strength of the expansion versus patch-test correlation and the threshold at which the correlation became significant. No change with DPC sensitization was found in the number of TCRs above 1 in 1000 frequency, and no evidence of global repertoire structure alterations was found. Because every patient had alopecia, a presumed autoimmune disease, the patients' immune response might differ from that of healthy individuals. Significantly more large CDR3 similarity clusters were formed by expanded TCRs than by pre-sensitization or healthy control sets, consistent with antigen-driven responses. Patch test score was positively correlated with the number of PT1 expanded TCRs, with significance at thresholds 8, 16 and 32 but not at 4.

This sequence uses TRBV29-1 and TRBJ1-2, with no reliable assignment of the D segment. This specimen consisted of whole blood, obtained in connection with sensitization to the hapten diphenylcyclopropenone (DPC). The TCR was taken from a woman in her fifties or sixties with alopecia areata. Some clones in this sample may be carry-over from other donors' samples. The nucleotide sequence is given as TGCAGCGTTGAGGCCCACAGCTATGGCTACACCTTC. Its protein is CSVEAHSYGYTF.